This passage covers 3 T cell receptor beta chains from one sample sequenced in a study of control samples from healthy donors and cancer patients. Some clones are missing from TCRdb's copy, which holds only in-frame ones; the method was immunoSEQ multiplex PCR. This sample has 60,000 to 75,000 clones, with more than 70% found just once. The sequencing sample was made of PBMCs. These TCRs come from a man in his sixties with colorectal cancer.

V is TRBV19 and J is TRBJ2-4, with D possibly being TRBD1 or TRBD2 (5 bases each). The CDR3 extends over 13 amino acids. V lost 6 bases to trimming and J lost 8 bases, with 14 bases between them. Germline V gene sequence: CDR1 LNHDA, CDR2 SQIVND (reference sequence). CDR3 in DNA: TGTGCCAGTAGGGATGGGGGTAAGGACATTCAGTACTTC. Protein: CASRDGGKDIQYF.

The V gene is TRBV5-4, the J gene TRBJ2-2; D might be TRBD1 (6 bases). The CDR3 extends over 15 amino acids. The germline V and J ends were trimmed by 1 base and 2 bases, with 9 bases remaining between them. The V gene's germline CDR1 is SGHNT and CDR2 YYREEE (reference sequence). The chain's CDR3 is CASSLRGTNTGELFF. CDR3 DNA: TGTGCCAGCAGCTTGCGTGGGACAAACACCGGGGAGCTGTTTTTT.

In this sample, this clone turned up once. One end of the junction fails to match germline, which may point to a read error. V is TRBV13 and J is TRBJ2-1; possible D gene TRBD2, 6 bases. Germline V CDR1 and CDR2: PRHDT, FYEKMQ (reference sequence). The CDR3 consists of 13 residues. CDR3 region: CATSLDYYNEQFF. The CDR3 DNA follows: TGTGCCACCAGCTTGGACTATTACAATGAGCAGTTCTTC.